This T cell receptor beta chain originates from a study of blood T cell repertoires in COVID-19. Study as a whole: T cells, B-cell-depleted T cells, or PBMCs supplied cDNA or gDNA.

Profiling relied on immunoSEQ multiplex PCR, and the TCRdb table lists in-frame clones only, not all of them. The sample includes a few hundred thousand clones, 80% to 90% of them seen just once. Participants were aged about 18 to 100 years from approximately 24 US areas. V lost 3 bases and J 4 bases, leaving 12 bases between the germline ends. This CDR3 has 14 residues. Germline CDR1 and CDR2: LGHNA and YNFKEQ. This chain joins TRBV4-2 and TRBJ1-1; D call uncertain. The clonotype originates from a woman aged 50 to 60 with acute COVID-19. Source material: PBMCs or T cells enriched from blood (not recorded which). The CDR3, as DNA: TGTGCCAGCAGCCACCAACAAAGTCCCACTGAAGCTTTCTTT. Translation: CASSHQQSPTEAFF.